This TCR beta chain was documented in a study of T-cell reconstitution after alpha-beta-depleted transplantation in children. Details on this clonotype: Its antigen is not known.

The CDR3 runs to 17 residues. Trimming cost V 3 bases and J 0 bases; bases outside gene matches: 5. Germline loops: CDR1 MNHNS, CDR2 SASEGT. For TCRbeta, the library was prepared with unique molecular identifiers. Each CDR3 protein gets one entry after TCRdb re-called the PCR reads with MiXCR. The data hold 25,000 or so distinct CDR3 sequences, with 18% observed a single time. The study, taken as a whole, reports: One year post-transplant, T-cell counts and diversity were largely derived from T cells produced anew. The study reportedly traced alpha-beta T cells about two months after transplant to several hundred expanded graft clones. Surviving recipient T cells and thymic progenitors underlay high day-60 TCRbeta diversity in some patients.

The rearrangement uses TRBV6-1 and TRBJ2-1; 10 bases are a match to TRBD2. The receptor was derived from a male patient under 10 years old who had a stem cell transplant for acute lymphoblastic leukemia, so the T cells may come from the graft donor. Sequenced material: PBMCs, mostly from graft donor cells, taken 60 days after TCRalphabeta/CD19-depleted stem cell transplant. The CDR3 nucleotides are TGTGCCAGCAGTGACCGATCTAGCGGGGGCTCCTACAATGAGCAGTTCTTC. Protein product: CASSDRSSGGSYNEQFF.